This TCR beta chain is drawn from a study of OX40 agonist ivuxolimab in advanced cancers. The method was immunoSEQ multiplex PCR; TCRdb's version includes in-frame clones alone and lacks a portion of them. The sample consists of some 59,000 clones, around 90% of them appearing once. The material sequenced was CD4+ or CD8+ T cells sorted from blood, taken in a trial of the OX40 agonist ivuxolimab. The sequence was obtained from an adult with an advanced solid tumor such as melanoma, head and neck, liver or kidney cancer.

The CDR3 nucleotides read TGTGCCAGTCGAGGGACAGGTAATAGAGGCTACACCTTC. Translating it yields CASRGTGNRGYTF. V gene TRBV6-6 combines with J gene TRBJ1-2; the match to TRBD1 covers 8 bases. The CDR3 is 13 amino acids. V shed 9 bases, J shed 8 bases, and the junction held 11 bases outside the gene matches. The germline V gene encodes CDR1 MNHNY and CDR2 SVGAGI (reference sequence).